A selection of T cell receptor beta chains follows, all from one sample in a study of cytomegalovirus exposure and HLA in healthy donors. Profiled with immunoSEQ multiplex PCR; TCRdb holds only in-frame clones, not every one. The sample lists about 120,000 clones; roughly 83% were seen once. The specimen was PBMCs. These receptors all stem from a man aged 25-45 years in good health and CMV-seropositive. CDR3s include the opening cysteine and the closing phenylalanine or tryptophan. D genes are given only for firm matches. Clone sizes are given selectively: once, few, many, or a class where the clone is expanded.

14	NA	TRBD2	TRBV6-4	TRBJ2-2	CASSEAGGTGELFF
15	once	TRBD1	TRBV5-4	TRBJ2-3	CASSLAQGGTDTQYF
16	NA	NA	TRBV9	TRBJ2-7	CASSVDAGAEGVGQYF
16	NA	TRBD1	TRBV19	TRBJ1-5	CASRDRGSIRNQPQHF
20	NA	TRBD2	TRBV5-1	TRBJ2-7	CASSLEPIGTSGRYFDEQYF
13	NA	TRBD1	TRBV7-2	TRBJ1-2	CASTFTGDYGYTF
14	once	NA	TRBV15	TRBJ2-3	CATSRDTRTDTQYF
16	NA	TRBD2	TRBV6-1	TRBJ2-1	CASSEASGGAYNEQFF
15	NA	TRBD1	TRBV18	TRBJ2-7	CASSRQGDLLDEQYF
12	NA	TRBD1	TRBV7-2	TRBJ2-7	CASTQGAREQYF
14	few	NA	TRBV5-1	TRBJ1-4	CASSFGQGIEKLFF
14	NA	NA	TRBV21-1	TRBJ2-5	CASSRDRSQETQYF
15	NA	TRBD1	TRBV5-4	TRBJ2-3	CASSGPGQTTDTQYF
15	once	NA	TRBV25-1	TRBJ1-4	CASSDDGGTDEKLFF
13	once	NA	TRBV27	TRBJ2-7	CASRKRRAYEQYF
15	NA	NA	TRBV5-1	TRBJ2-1	CASSLVKPTYNEQFF
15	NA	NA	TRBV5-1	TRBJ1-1	CASSLEPGAGTEAFF
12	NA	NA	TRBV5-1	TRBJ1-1	CASSFEGLGAFF
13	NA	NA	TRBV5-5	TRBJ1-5	CASSLPGSVPQHF
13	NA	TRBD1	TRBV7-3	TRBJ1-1	CASSMTGGTEAFF
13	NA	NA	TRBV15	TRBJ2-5	CATLGHTEETQYF
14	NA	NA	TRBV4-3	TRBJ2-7	CASSQDRQDYEQYF
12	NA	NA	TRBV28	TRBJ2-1	CASLKSGYEQFF
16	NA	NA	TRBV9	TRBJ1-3	CASSPLDSPLGNTIYF
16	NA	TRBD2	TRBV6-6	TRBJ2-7	CASSRQTSGSSYEQYF
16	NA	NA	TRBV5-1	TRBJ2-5	CASSLGFLASPQTQYF
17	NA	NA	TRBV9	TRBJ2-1	CASSVASGGIPGDEQFF
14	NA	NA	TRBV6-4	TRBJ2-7	CASSEQGGSYEQHF
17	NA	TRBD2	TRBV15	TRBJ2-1	CATSRDLAGGPVNEQFF
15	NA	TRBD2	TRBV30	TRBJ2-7	CAWSVPGGTDYEQYF
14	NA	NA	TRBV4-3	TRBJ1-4	CASSLTGPNEKLFF